This T cell receptor beta chain was profiled in a study of response to subunit inactivated influenza vaccine. Study-wide results and limits: Seasonal influenza vaccination, on each occasion, was suggested by the authors to recruit few new T cells.

J lost 5 bases, V lost 10 bases, and 16 bases had no gene match. There are 17 residues in the CDR3. Germline V lookup: CDR1 MNHEY, CDR2 SVGEGT. This clonotype showed up just a few times. Its specificity is unknown. Via MiXCR, TCRdb re-called the RT-PCR reads, giving one row per CDR3 protein. This sample has about 780,000 distinct CDR3 sequences; less than 20% occur once, and the top ten carry about 11%. Material: PBMCs from blood, obtained 5 days after vaccination. The source is a man aged 45 to 65 who received an inactivated influenza vaccine. The genes are TRBV6-2 or TRBV6-3 and TRBJ2-2, with TRBD1 matching 10 bases. DNA for the CDR3: TGTGCCACCAAGAAAAACCCCGGGACAGGGGAAACCGGGGAGCTGTTTTTT. The encoded protein is CATKKNPGTGETGELFF.